This T cell receptor beta chain stems from a study of human T cells and chemical hapten exposure (dated by TCRdb to the early 2020s). Context from the whole study: Libraries were pooled for sequencing, and per-sample TCR yields varied mainly because of small differences in library volumes within the pool. The study tracked peripheral blood TCR repertoire changes in vivo during primary and secondary sensitization to the hapten diphenylcyclopropenone (DPC) in alopecia patients. Both TCR alpha and TCR beta chains were sequenced from each blood RNA sample. What the research found in general, with its limitations: No change with DPC sensitization was found in the number of TCRs above 1 in 1000 frequency, and no evidence of global repertoire structure alterations was found. Repeated subsampling changed both the strength of the expansion versus patch-test correlation and the threshold at which the correlation became significant.

Libraries were built with RACE. The sequencer listed for this sample is NextSeq 500. During library preparation, unique molecular identifiers were attached to individual cDNA molecules so that TCRs could be counted in a quantitative, reproducible way. The authors' analysis ran thus. Samples had a median of 95,638 TCRs, with a range from about 23,224 to 700,000. The Decombinator software suite was used to annotate V, J and CDR3 in the TCR reads. For the PS versus PT1 abundance plots, all samples were subsampled to the same number of TCRs (28,000). TCRs were defined as expanded if absent before sensitization and observed at least eight times at the 2-week time point. The public reads were run again by TCRdb, first through fastp at Q25 and then through MiXCR, and only productive beta chains were kept. CDR3 protein sequences are deduplicated, and each keeps its most common genes and DNA. The V and J calls were not made by the authors but by TCRdb's processing. Recorded for this sample are tens of thousands of distinct CDR3 sequences; 6.5% to 8.5% of them occurred a single time. Roughly 9.2% of the sample lies in the top ten.

About this clonotype itself: Its antigen is currently not known. Per-base qualities were not stored, and no clone one base away is much larger.

The intended sense of this specimen's time point label: healthy volunteer bleed at 2 weeks. Total RNA was extracted from unfractionated whole blood collected in Tempus Blood RNA tubes. A handful of healthy volunteers were used as TCR sequencing controls and were bled at day 0, 2 weeks and 6 weeks. The CDR3 has 18 amino acids, counting the end cysteine and phenylalanine. Only the CDR3 region is kept as DNA, spanning 54 bases read in frame from base 1. For this chain, trimming is 0 bases at the V end and 1 base at the J end, and the number of junction bases without a gene match is 9. Taken from the germline V gene, the CDR1 and CDR2 loops are KGHDR and SFDVKD.

The TCR comes from a human donor in good health. Some clones in this sample may be carry-over from other donors' samples. Sequencing was carried out using whole blood. The chain links TRBV24-1 with TRBJ2-3; TRBD1 lines up with 7 middle nucleotides. The DNA is as follows: TGTGCCACCAGTGATTTGAAATTTTCAGGGGGTGGCACAGATACGCAGTATTTT. This encodes CATSDLKFSGGGTDTQYF.